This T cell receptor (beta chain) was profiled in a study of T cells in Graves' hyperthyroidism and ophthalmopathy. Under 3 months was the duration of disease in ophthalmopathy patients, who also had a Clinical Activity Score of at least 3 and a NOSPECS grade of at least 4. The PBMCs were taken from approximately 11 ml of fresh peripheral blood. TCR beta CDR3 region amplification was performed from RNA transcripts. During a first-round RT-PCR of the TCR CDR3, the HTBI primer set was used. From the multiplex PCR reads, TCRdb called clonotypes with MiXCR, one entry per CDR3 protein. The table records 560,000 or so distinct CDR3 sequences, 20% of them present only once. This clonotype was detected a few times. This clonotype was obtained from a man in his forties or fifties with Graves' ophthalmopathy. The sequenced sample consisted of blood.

The CDR3 sequence: CSVGQGSEQYF. The CDR3 coding sequence is TGCAGCGTTGGACAGGGGAGCGAGCAGTACTTC. The rearrangement links TRBV29-1 to TRBJ2-7; TRBD1 matches 8 bases. The V gene's germline CDR1 is SQVTM and CDR2 ANQGSEA. J was trimmed by 6 bases and V by 4 bases; bases with no gene match: 2. The CDR3 has 11 residues.